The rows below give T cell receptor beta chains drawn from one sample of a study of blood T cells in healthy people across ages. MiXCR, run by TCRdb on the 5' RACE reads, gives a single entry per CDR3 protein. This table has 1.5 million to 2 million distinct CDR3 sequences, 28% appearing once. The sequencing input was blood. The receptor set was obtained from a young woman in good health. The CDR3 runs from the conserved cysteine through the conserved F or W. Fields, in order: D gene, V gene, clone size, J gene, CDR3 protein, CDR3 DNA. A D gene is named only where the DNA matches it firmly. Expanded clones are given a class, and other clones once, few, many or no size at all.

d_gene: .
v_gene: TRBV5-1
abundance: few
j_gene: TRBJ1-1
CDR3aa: CASSFSVLMMNTEAFF
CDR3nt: TGCGCCAGCAGCTTCTCAGTTTTGATGATGAACACTGAAGCTTTCTTT

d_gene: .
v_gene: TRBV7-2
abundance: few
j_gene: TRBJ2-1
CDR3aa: CASSLARVVLFF
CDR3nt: TGTGCCAGCAGCCTAGCGCGGGTAGTTTTGTTCTTC

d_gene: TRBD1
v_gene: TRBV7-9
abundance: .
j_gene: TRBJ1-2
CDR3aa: CASSKTGQGNYGYTF
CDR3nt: TGTGCCAGCAGCAAGACGGGACAGGGAAACTATGGCTACACCTTC

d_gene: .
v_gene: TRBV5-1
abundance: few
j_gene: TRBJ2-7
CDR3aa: CASSRDILRYEQYF
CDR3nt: TGCGCCAGCAGCCGGGATATATTACGCTACGAGCAGTACTTC

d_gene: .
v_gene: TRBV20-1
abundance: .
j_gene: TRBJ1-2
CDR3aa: CSARDLMGANNGYTF
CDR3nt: TGCAGTGCTAGAGATCTAATGGGGGCCAACAATGGCTACACCTTC

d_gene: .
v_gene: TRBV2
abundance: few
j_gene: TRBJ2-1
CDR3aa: CASIAETSYNEQFF
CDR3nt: TGTGCCAGCATAGCTGAGACCTCGTACAATGAGCAGTTCTTC

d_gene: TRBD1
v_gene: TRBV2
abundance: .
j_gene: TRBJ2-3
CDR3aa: CASATGGTDTQYF
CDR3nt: TGTGCCAGCGCGACAGGGGGCACAGATACGCAGTATTTT

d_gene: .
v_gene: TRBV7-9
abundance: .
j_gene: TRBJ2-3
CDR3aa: CASGEVTDTQYF
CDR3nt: TGTGCCAGCGGGGAAGTCACAGATACGCAGTATTTT

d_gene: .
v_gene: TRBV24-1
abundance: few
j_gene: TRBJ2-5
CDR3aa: CATSDAGETQYF
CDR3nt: TGTGCCACCAGTGACGCCGGGGAGACCCAGTACTTC

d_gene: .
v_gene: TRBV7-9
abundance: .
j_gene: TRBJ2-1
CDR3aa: CASSLSSGAQIDEQFF
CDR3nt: TGTGCCAGCAGCTTATCGTCCGGGGCGCAGATCGATGAGCAGTTCTTC

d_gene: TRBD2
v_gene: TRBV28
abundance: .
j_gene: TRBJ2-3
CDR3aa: CASSSHLLAGVGDTQYF
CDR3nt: TGTGCCAGCAGTTCCCACCTTCTAGCGGGGGTCGGAGATACGCAGTATTTT

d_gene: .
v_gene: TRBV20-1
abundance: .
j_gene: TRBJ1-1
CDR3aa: CIARGPYTEAFF
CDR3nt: TGCATTGCTAGAGGCCCCTACACTGAAGCTTTCTTT

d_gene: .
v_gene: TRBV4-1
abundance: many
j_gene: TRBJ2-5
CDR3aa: CASSQGRTAQETQYF
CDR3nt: TGCGCCAGCAGCCAAGGGCGGACAGCTCAAGAGACCCAGTACTTC

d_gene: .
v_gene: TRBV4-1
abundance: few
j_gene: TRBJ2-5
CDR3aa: CASSQDRTGQETQYF
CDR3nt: TGCGCCAGCAGCCAAGATCGAACAGGACAAGAGACCCAGTACTTC

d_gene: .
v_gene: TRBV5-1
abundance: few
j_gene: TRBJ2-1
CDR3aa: CSSSGSEQFF
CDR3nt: TGCTCCAGCAGCGGGTCGGAGCAGTTCTTC

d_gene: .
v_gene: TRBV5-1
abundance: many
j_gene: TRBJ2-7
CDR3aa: CASSLEGPMSSYEQYF
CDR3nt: TGCGCCAGCAGCTTGGAGGGACCGATGAGCTCCTACGAGCAGTACTTC

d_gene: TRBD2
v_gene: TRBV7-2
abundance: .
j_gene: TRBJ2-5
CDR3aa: CASSLVPAGGETQYF
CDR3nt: TGTGCCAGCAGCTTAGTCCCAGCGGGAGGAGAGACCCAGTACTTC

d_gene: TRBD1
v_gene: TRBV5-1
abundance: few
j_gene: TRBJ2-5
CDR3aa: CASSRTGGPETQYF
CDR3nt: TGCGCCAGCAGCCGTACAGGGGGGCCAGAGACCCAGTACTTC

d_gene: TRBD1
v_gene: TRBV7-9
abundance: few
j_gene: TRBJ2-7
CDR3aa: CASSLGVRGREDEQYF
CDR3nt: TGTGCCAGCAGCTTAGGGGTCAGGGGGCGCGAGGACGAGCAGTACTTC

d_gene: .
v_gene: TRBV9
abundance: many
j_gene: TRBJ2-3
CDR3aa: CASSVLGTDTQYF
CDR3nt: TGTGCCAGCAGTGTTCTGGGCACAGATACGCAGTATTTT

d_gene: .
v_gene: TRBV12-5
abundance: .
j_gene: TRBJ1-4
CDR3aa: CASGLATGTRNEKLFF
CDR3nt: TGTGCTAGTGGTTTGGCAACCGGGACACGTAATGAAAAACTGTTTTTT

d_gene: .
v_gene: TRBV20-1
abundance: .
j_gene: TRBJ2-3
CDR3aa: CSAPQGGDTQYF
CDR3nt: TGCAGTGCCCCACAAGGCGGGGATACGCAGTATTTT

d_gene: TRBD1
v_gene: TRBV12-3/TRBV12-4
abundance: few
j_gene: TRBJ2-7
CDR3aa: CASSRRTGEDYEQYF
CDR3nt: TGTGCCAGCAGCCGGAGGACAGGGGAGGACTACGAGCAGTACTTC

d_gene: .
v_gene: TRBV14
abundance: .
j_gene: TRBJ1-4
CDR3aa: CASSQGGPIDEKLFF
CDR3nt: TGTGCCAGCAGCCAAGGGGGCCCGATAGATGAAAAACTGTTTTTT

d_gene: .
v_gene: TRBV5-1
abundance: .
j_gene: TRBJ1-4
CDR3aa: CASSFTNSGTNEKLFF
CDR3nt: TGCGCCAGCAGCTTTACAAATTCCGGAACTAATGAAAAACTGTTTTTT

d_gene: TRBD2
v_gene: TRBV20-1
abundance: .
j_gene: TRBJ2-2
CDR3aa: CSAITSGGLTGERFF
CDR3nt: TGCAGTGCAATTACTAGCGGGGGCCTCACCGGGGAGCGGTTTTTT

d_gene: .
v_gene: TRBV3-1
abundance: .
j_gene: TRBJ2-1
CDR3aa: CASSQETGTLSYNEQFF
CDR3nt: TGTGCCAGCAGCCAGGAAACCGGGACTCTCTCCTACAATGAGCAGTTCTTC

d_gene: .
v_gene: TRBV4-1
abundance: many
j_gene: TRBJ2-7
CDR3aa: CASSQEHGTYEQYF
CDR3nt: TGCGCCAGCAGCCAAGAGCACGGCACCTACGAGCAGTACTTC

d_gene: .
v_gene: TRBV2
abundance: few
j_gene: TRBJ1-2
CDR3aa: CASKGSDYGYTF
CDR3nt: TGTGCCAGCAAGGGCAGTGACTATGGCTACACCTTC

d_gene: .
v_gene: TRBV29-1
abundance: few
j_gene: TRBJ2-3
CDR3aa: CSVVGSGGHTDTQYF
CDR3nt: TGCAGCGTTGTCGGCTCGGGGGGCCACACAGATACGCAGTATTTT